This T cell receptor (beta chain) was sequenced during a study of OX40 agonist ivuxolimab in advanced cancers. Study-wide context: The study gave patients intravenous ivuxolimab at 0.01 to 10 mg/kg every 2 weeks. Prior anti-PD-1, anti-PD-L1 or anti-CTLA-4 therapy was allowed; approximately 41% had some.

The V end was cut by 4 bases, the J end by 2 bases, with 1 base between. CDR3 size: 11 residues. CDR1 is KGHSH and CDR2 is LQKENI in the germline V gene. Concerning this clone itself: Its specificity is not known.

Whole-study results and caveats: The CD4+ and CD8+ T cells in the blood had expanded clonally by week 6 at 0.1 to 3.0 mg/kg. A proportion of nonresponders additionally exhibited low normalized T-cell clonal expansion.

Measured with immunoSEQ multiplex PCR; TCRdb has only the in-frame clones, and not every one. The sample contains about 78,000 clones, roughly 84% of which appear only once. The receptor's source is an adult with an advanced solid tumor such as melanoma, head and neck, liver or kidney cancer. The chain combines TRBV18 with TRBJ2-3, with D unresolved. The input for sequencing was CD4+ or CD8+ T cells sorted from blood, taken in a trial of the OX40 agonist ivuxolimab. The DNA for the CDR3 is TGTGCCAGCTCACTCACAGATACGCAGTATTTT. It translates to CASSLTDTQYF.